The sequence of this TCR beta chain was determined in a study of vaccination and CD4 T cells after COVID-19 (dated by TCRdb to 2022 to 2024). The study in broad terms: Convalescent patients had a positive SARS-CoV-2 result on nasal swab PCR, and of these patients, 8 or 9 had mild disease and one had severe disease. The convalescent cohort comprised six males and four females, including two Hispanic individuals, seven Caucasians, two Asians and one multiracial person. Each participant got two doses of either the Pfizer-BioNTech BNT162b2 vaccine (n=8) or the Moderna mRNA-1273 vaccine (n=2). Post-COVID blood samples from convalescent patients were collected a median of roughly 100 days after diagnosis, with a range of 35 to 161 days. The time from the second vaccine dose to post-vaccine blood sampling had a median of around 72 days and ranged from about 14 to 250 days. The cultures were stimulated with overlapping spike peptide pools from SARS-CoV-2 and from the common cold coronaviruses HCoV-NL63, HCoV-OC43 and HCoV-229E. Control cultures received a CEFX viral epitope pool as the positive control, an HIV-1 Nef peptide pool as the negative control, or no peptide. In 10 COVID-19 convalescent patients and a handful of infection-naive healthy vaccine recipients, the spike-specific CD4+ TCR repertoire before mRNA vaccination was compared with the repertoire after mRNA vaccination. Results the study describes overall, beyond this receptor: Although the median number of SARS-CoV-2-reactive clonotypes went up from approximately 20 after infection to around 39 after vaccination, the increase was not significant. Relatively few convalescent patients were included in the study, and early timepoints after natural infection were not analyzed. In convalescent patients, nearly all vaccine-specific clones (304 of 307) were found to be mono-reactive for SARS-CoV-2 spike rather than cross-reactive with common cold coronaviruses. Among convalescent patients, a median about 90% of the SARS-CoV-2-reactive clones seen after vaccination appeared only after vaccination, which suggests priming specific to the vaccine.

In light of the paper, this sample's treatment or condition label describes: approximately nine-day PBMC culture with coronavirus spike peptide pools or control peptides (ViraFEST assay). To expand antigen-specific T cells with peptide pools and then pick out the expanded clonotypes through TCR sequencing, the study relied on the ViraFEST assay. Positive SARS-CoV-2 PCR tests in the convalescent patients dated from March to December 2020, before Alpha, Beta and Delta variants emerged in the United States. Each well held around 2.1 million PBMCs cultured with around 10 ug/ml peptide pools in IMDM containing roughly 5% human AB serum and approximately 10 IU/ml IL-2. Half of the culture medium was replaced with fresh IL-2-containing medium on days 3 and 7. CD4+ T cells were isolated after around 11 days of culture through negative selection using the EasySep CD4+ T cell isolation kit. PBMCs were separated from whole blood using Ficoll-Paque Plus gradient centrifugation and then either used fresh or cryopreserved at -140C. Each culture condition was generally run in triplicate wells.

Including the terminal cysteine and phenylalanine, the CDR3 comprises 14 residues. This entry keeps only the CDR3 DNA: 42 bases, framed from base 1. Taken from the germline V gene, the CDR1 and CDR2 loops are SGHRS and YFSETQ. V is cut back by 1 base and J by 2 bases, with 0 bases in the junction unmatched. Libraries came from PCR. DNA from cultured CD4+ T cells underwent TCR sequencing with the Oncomine TCR Beta short-read assay at the Johns Hopkins FTIC core. Genomic DNA was extracted from the cultured CD4+ T cells with the QIAamp micro DNA kit. Oncomine TCR Beta libraries from cultured CD4+ T cells were pooled using unique dual indexes and sequenced on an Illumina iSeq 100. As for how the authors treated the data: Non-productive sequences were removed, and CDR3s not starting with C, not ending with F or W, or shorter than 7 amino acids were discarded. Antigen-specific clonotypes were identified with the MANAFEST web application by comparing peptide-stimulated wells with reference and other culture wells. Positive clones required FDR below 0.05, an odds ratio above 5, and productive frequency above 0.1% in at least two of three replicate wells. Cross-reactive clonotypes were defined as significantly expanded in both SARS-CoV-2 spike wells and at least one common cold coronavirus spike condition. Levenshtein distances (stringdist) and unrooted phylogenetic trees (ape) in R version 3.6.1 were used to assess CDR3 homology. TCRdb redid the processing of the public reads, applying fastp at Q25 and MiXCR, and retained in-frame beta chains. A single entry per CDR3 protein holds the most common genes and DNA from its merged rows. It is TCRdb's table, rather than the study itself, that gives the V and J calls and clone size. The table for this sample lists 3,000 to 4,000 distinct CDR3 sequences; around 66% of them were counted only once. Of the sample, approximately 36% falls within the top ten clones.

Points on this clonotype: The specificity of this receptor is unknown. No base-level quality is on record; no much larger clone is a single base apart.

Sample: CD4+ T cells from blood, cultured in vitro. The receptor comes from a human donor who had recovered from COVID-19. The receptor chain draws on TRBV5-1 and TRBJ1-5, with TRBD1 identical over 7 junction bases. The DNA sequence is TGCGCCAGCAGCTTGACAGGGGGCAATCAGCCCCAGCATTTT. This translates into CASSLTGGNQPQHF.